This T cell receptor (beta chain) was obtained from a study of T cell responses to AZD1222 COVID-19 vaccine. Study observations and caveats: Across spike, vaccine-associated CD4 TCRs were found, dominant at 160-218 and 743-854.

V lost 3 bases and J 5 bases, leaving 7 bases between the germline ends. The CDR3 loop spans 13 amino acids. Germline values: CDR1 SGHAT, CDR2 FQNNGV. Turning to this clone: The antigen is unknown.

TCRdb's copy holds only in-frame clones and misses some; the assay was immunoSEQ multiplex PCR. This repertoire shows some 120,000 clones, 70% to 90% found once; its top ten account for roughly 3.8%. Sequenced here: peripheral blood, sampled on day 0 of MenACWY control vaccination. The genes are TRBV11-2 and TRBJ2-2; D gene uncertain. The source is an adult in good health. The CDR3 is CASSFGWTGELFF. Here the CDR3 DNA reads TGTGCCAGCAGCTTCGGGTGGACCGGGGAGCTGTTTTTT.